This TCR beta chain originates from a study of T cell changes during pregnancy in multiple sclerosis. Sequenced by immunoSEQ multiplex PCR; TCRdb stores in-frame clones only, minus some. The sample holds roughly 29,000 clones, approximately 94% seen once. The CDR3 runs 16 residues. V gave up 4 bases and J gave up 2 bases, with 15 bases separating them. Per germline, CDR1 MNHEY and CDR2 SVGAGI. The rearrangement uses TRBV6-5 and TRBJ2-1; TRBD1 is a possible D gene (6 bases). This material consisted of CD4+ T cells from peripheral blood mononuclear cells, taken after pregnancy. This receptor was taken from a female donor with multiple sclerosis, enrolled in a pregnancy study. CDR3 bases: TGTGCCAGCAGTTCTTTACAGGGTATCACCTACAATGAGCAGTTCTTC. Its protein product is CASSSLQGITYNEQFF.